This T cell receptor beta chain was obtained from a study of identical twins (TCRdb year 2016). Concerning the study at large: To test whether fetal clonotypes persist, this study deep-sequenced TCR alpha and beta repertoires from monozygotic twins, from unrelated adults of various ages, and from cord blood. To rule out contamination, replicate twin experiments were performed at different times with different library preparation protocols.

A note on this clonotype: The target of this receptor is not known. No qualities accompany the bases; no much larger clone lies one base away.

Paper-wide results and their limitations: Recombination models systematically underestimated out-of-frame TCR alpha sharing in monozygotic twins but agreed with sharing between unrelated individuals. A weaker excess of twin sharing was found in beta out-of-frame sequences because the signal-to-noise ratio was lowered by fewer shared sequences. Zero-insertion analyses could be partly confounded by invariant T cells such as MAIT and iNKT, though diverse VJ usage argued against such confounding for most clonotypes. Compared with coincidental sharing between unrelated individuals, out-of-frame TCR alpha sequences shared between twins showed an excess of sequences with low generation probability. Because the same donors could not be followed over many years, the conclusions depended on cross-sectional statistical analysis. Fewer insertions were carried by abundant cord blood beta clonotypes, a similar but weaker trend appeared in young adult naive repertoires, and no such trend appeared in memory repertoires.

The CDR3 runs 15 residues from the cysteine to the phenylalanine. Kept here is only the CDR3 DNA, which spans 45 bases and is read in frame from base 1. V was cut back by 0 bases and J by 7 bases, leaving a gap of 15 bases between them. The germline V gene encodes CDR1 SGHDT and CDR2 YYEEEE. Libraries were prepared through 5' RACE. These reads were obtained on an Illumina HiSeq 2000. A universal primer binding site was introduced by template switching, and a unique molecular identifier was present in the final cDNA, enabling accurate counting of TCR cDNA molecules. First-strand cDNA for TCR alpha and beta chains was synthesized from specific primers in the conserved constant-segment region. Each cDNA library was double barcoded, with a SMART-Mk sample barcode plus Illumina barcodes, to control for contamination. TruSeq adapter sequences and Illumina sample barcodes were added in two successive PCR steps. The Illumina HiSeq platform was used with custom primers to sequence TCR alpha and beta cDNA libraries. Under the source paper's analysis protocol: Unique molecular identifiers were extracted from raw reads with MiGEC, and CDR3 positions were determined with MiXCR. Recombination models were inferred per individual with the repgenHMM and IGoR tools using an EM algorithm. Shared clonotype analysis was performed with the tcR package in R, normalizing sharing by the product of cloneset sizes. To study raw recombination without the effects of thymic and clonal selection, out-of-frame nonproductive sequences were analyzed. Using fastp trimming at Q25 and MiXCR clonotype assembly, TCRdb reanalyzed the public sequencing data and kept in-frame beta chains. A single entry per CDR3 protein holds the most common genes and DNA from its merged rows. The V and J calls and clone size come from TCRdb's table, not from the authors' own analysis. The sample contains 420,000 or so distinct CDR3 sequences, 18% of them found a single time. Roughly an eighth of the sample goes to the ten largest clones.

Every donor was a healthy Caucasian. Three unrelated non-twin adults were also sequenced: a male aged 18 to 30, a male aged 50 to 60 and a female aged 50 to 60. Using Miltenyi CD45RO+ enrichment and human naive T-cell isolation kits, memory (CD45RO+) and naive T cells were isolated from PBMC. In this chain, TRBV5-6 is recombined with TRBJ2-3; matching of 6 bases hints at TRBD2 as the D gene. The sequenced sample consisted of naive T cells sorted from blood. The cell subset or site label, read with the paper, signifies: cells isolated with a human naive T-cell isolation kit. This TCR was sampled from a man aged 50 to 60 in good health. The bases read TGTGCCAGCAGCTTGGTGGACTATGCAGCGAATACGCAGTATTTT. Translated, this is CASSLVDYAANTQYF.